The next 20 T cell receptor beta chains were all read from a single sample in a study of blood T cell repertoires in COVID-19. The repertoire was sequenced with immunoSEQ multiplex PCR; TCRdb's copy has only in-frame clones and lacks some. The sample has 200,000 to 250,000 clones, about 85% seen once. Sequenced material: peripheral blood. The receptors originated from a man in his fifties who had recovered from COVID-19.

The chain is built from TRBV20-1 and TRBJ2-2; 8 bases are shared with TRBD1. The length of the CDR3 is 15 residues. Germline lookup yields CDR1 DFQATT and CDR2 SNEGSKA (reference sequence). The V segment lost 3 bases and the J segment 0 bases; nucleotides outside the gene matches: 3. The DNA of the CDR3 is TGCAGTGCTAGTAAACAGGGGGCGAACACCGGGGAGCTGTTTTTT. Translated, it gives CSASKQGANTGELFF.

The rearrangement joins TRBV27 to TRBJ1-5; tentatively, D is TRBD1 (6 bases). Between the trimmed V and J ends, which lost 3 bases and 7 bases, there was a span of 10 bases. The germline V gene encodes CDR1 MNHEY and CDR2 SMNVEV (reference sequence). The CDR3 spans 13 residues. DNA of the CDR3: TGTGCCAGCAGTTTGAAGGACAGCCAGCCCCAGCATTTT. Translated, it gives CASSLKDSQPQHF.

As regards this clone: In the same sample, other DNA sequences code for this CDR3. The rearrangement joins TRBV27 to TRBJ2-7, with 7 positions matching TRBD1. The CDR3 totals 13 residues. Germline CDR1 MNHEY, CDR2 SMNVEV (reference sequence). V lost 5 bases, J lost 2 bases, and 3 bases stayed unmatched. CDR3 sequence (DNA): TGTGCCAGCAGTCCACAGGGGACCTACGAGCAGTACTTC. It yields the protein CASSPQGTYEQYF.

This chain joins TRBV29-1 and TRBJ2-5, with 13 positions matching TRBD2. With V trimmed by 2 bases and J by 4 bases, 19 bases remained unmatched. The V gene's germline CDR1 is SQVTM and CDR2 ANQGSEA. The CDR3 has 20 residues. CDR3 residues: CSVETTSGRASGDSRETQYF. Written as DNA, the CDR3 is TGCAGCGTTGAAACCACTAGCGGGAGGGCCTCGGGAGATAGTAGAGAGACCCAGTACTTC.

J is TRBJ2-6 and V is TRBV5-4; 8 nucleotides line up with TRBD1. V trimming: 4 bases; J trimming: 0 bases; junction bases outside the gene matches: 9. Germline V lookup: CDR1 SGHNT, CDR2 YYREEE (reference sequence). The CDR3 covers 18 residues. CDR3 bases: TGTGCCAGCAGCCCCGGACAGGGTTCGGACTCTGGGGCCAACGTCCTGACTTTC. Translating gives CASSPGQGSDSGANVLTF.

This clone came up a few times. The V call is TRBV18, the J call TRBJ1-1, with a weak D call TRBD1 (5 bases). CDR3 length: 14 residues. Trimming removed 0 bases from V and 11 bases from J, with 16 bases in between. Per the germline V gene, CDR1 is KGHSH and CDR2 is LQKENI. This chain's CDR3 is CASSPPGQGGFAFF. The CDR3 DNA is TGTGCCAGCTCACCACCGGGGCAGGGTGGGTTCGCTTTCTTT. The full variable domain, in which reference TRBV18 and TRBJ1-1 provide the parts outside the CDR3, is NAGVMQNPRHLVRRRGQEARLRCSPMKGHSHVYWYRQLPEEGLKFMVYLQKENIIDESGMPKERFSAEFPKEGPSILRIQQVVRGDSAAYFCASSPPGQGGFAFFGQGTRLTVV.

The chain is built from TRBV7-9 and TRBJ1-4, with 7 positions matching TRBD1. The CDR3 length is 15 residues. Trimming cost V 3 bases and J 3 bases; bases outside gene matches: 4. Germline-derived CDR1 and CDR2 are SEHNR and FQNEAQ (reference sequence). The chain's CDR3 is CASSLSGQPNEKLFF. In DNA form, the CDR3 reads TGTGCCAGCAGCTTGTCGGGACAGCCTAATGAAAAACTGTTTTTT.

The rearrangement links TRBV4-1 to TRBJ2-1; weak D call: TRBD2 (6 bases). Trimming removed 0 bases at V and 2 bases at J, with 11 bases between. Germline CDR1 MGHRA, CDR2 YSYEKL. CDR3 length: 16 amino acids. The CDR3 bases are TGCGCCAGCAGCCAAGAAAAGGGGAGGACCTACAATGAGCAGTTCTTC. Its protein product is CASSQEKGRTYNEQFF.

The J gene is TRBJ2-1, the V gene TRBV30; perhaps TRBD1 as D (6 bases). This CDR3 region has 16 residues. The germline gives CDR1 GTSNPN, CDR2 SVGIG (reference sequence). The ends were cut back, 5 bases at V and 3 bases at J, with 20 bases in the middle. CDR3 residues: CAWRAGRGYLYNEQFF. The CDR3 nucleotides are TGTGCCTGGCGGGCTGGTAGGGGGTATCTCTACAATGAGCAGTTCTTC.

The chain links TRBV11-2 to TRBJ2-2; a possible D gene is TRBD2 (5 bases). CDR1 is SGHAT, CDR2 FQNNGV, per germline. The CDR3 has 14 residues. V was cut by 3 bases and J by 5 bases, with 10 bases left in between. CDR3 amino acids: CASSLVRGTGELFF. The DNA for the CDR3 is TGTGCCAGCAGCTTGGTCCGGGGAACCGGGGAGCTGTTTTTT.

The chain recombines TRBV28 with TRBJ2-3; no reliable D call. Germline V lookup: CDR1 MDHEN, CDR2 SYDVKM. V gave up 5 bases and J gave up 5 bases, with 14 bases separating them. The CDR3 totals 14 residues. The CDR3 is CASSPPLYRDTQYF. CDR3 nucleotide sequence: TGTGCCAGCAGTCCCCCCCTTTATCGAGATACGCAGTATTTT.

The chain has TRBV6-2 or TRBV6-3 and TRBJ2-1; no clear D. The CDR3 is made up of 12 amino acids. Germline-derived CDR1 and CDR2 are MNHEY and SVGEGT. V lost 1 base to trimming and J lost 5 bases, with 3 bases between them. CDR3 DNA: TGTGCCAGCAGTTACTATAACAATGAGCAGTTCTTC. Translating it yields CASSYYNNEQFF.

The CDR3: CASRNSLIPTDTQYF. The CDR3 DNA sequence: TGTGCCAGTAGGAACTCACTCATACCCACAGATACGCAGTATTTT. The chain has TRBV19 and TRBJ2-3; D is unclear. Trimming removed 6 bases from V and 2 bases from J, with 15 bases in between. This CDR3 has 15 residues. CDR1 is LNHDA, CDR2 SQIVND, per germline (reference sequence).

This sequence joins TRBV18 and TRBJ2-1, with a tentative D call TRBD2 (7 bases). This CDR3 spans 14 amino acids. Germline V gene data show CDR1 as KGHSH and CDR2 as LQKENI. Trimming pared 5 bases from V and 4 bases from J, leaving 12 bases between. CDR3 nucleotides: TGTGCCAGCTCAAAGGGGGAGGGATACAATGAGCAGTTCTTC. It translates to CASSKGEGYNEQFF.

The V and J genes are TRBV28 and TRBJ2-6; 7 bases line up with TRBD1. The trim removed 5 bases at V and 2 bases at J, leaving 3 bases unmatched. This CDR3 spans 15 amino acids. Germline CDR1 MDHEN, CDR2 SYDVKM. This CDR3 is CASSTGTAGANVLTF. The DNA of the CDR3 is TGTGCCAGCAGTACAGGGACAGCTGGGGCCAACGTCCTGACTTTC.

This chain joins TRBV27 and TRBJ2-7; no reliable D call. CDR3 length: 14 residues. The germline V gene encodes CDR1 MNHEY and CDR2 SMNVEV (reference sequence). Trimming shortened V by 3 bases and J by 2 bases, and 11 bases separated the two germline ends. CDR3 DNA: TGTGCCAGCAGTTTGGCTCCAGTTGCCTACGAGCAGTACTTC. This translates into CASSLAPVAYEQYF.

This clone was counted a few times. The rearrangement joins TRBV4-1 to TRBJ2-7; 11 positions agree with TRBD2. V was pared by 0 bases and J by 2 bases, with 3 bases of the junction left unmatched. This CDR3 has 16 residues. Per the germline V gene, CDR1 is MGHRA and CDR2 is YSYEKL. This CDR3 reads CASSQDTTSGTYEQYF. The CDR3 nucleotides are TGCGCCAGCAGCCAAGATACGACTAGCGGGACCTACGAGCAGTACTTC.

The gene calls are TRBV5-1 and TRBJ2-5; D ambiguous. With 5 bases removed from V and 5 bases from J, the gap between germline ends came to 16 bases. The CDR3 spans 14 residues. CDR1 SGHRS and CDR2 YFSETQ come from the germline V gene. The CDR3 sequence: CASSPTASRETQYF. The CDR3 DNA follows: TGCGCCAGCAGTCCGACGGCTAGTAGGGAGACCCAGTACTTC.

The chain uses TRBV28 and TRBJ1-5; 8 positions agree with TRBD1. Losses at the gene ends were 4 bases for V and 6 bases for J; bases not matched to a gene: 11. Germline CDR1 and CDR2: MDHEN and SYDVKM. This CDR3 spans 16 amino acids. The CDR3 loop is CASSSIQGGEGQPQHF. CDR3 DNA: TGTGCCAGCAGTTCGATACAGGGGGGTGAGGGTCAGCCCCAGCATTTT. The full variable domain, completed using reference TRBV28 and TRBJ1-5, is DVKVTQSSRYLVKRTGEKVFLECVQDMDHENMFWYRQDPGLGLRLIYFSYDVKMKEKGDIPEGYSVSREKKERFSLILESASTNQTSMYLCASSSIQGGEGQPQHFGDGTRLSIL.

The chain links TRBV5-1 to TRBJ2-7; a weak D match, TRBD1 (5 bases). Trimming took off 5 bases at V and 0 bases at J, with 15 bases between the two ends. Germline V lookup: CDR1 SGHRS, CDR2 YFSETQ. CDR3 length: 15 amino acids. CDR3 amino acids: CASREARTLSYEQYF. CDR3 sequence (DNA): TGCGCCAGCAGGGAAGCCCGGACACTCTCCTACGAGCAGTACTTC.